This TCR beta chain was sequenced in a study of blood T cell repertoires in COVID-19. TCRdb's table, derived via immunoSEQ multiplex PCR, lists solely in-frame clones and lacks some. The table lists about 260,000 clones, about 86% of them singletons. The junction had 4 bases not matched to a gene; V was cut back by 2 bases and J by 5 bases. The CDR3 spans 14 residues. The V gene's germline CDR1 is SGHTS and CDR2 YDEGEE. The chain recombines TRBV5-8 with TRBJ2-4; TRBD1 matches at 7 bases. This TCR was sampled from a man aged 30 to 45 with acute COVID-19. The sequenced material came from PBMCs or T cells enriched from blood (not recorded which). The CDR3 coding sequence is TGTGCCAGCAGCTTCCGGGACAGACAAAACATTCAGTACTTC. It yields the protein CASSFRDRQNIQYF. The variable domain in full, with the rest retrieved from reference TRBV5-8 and TRBJ2-4, is EAGVTQSPTHLIKTRGQQATLRCSPISGHTSVYWYQQALGLGLQFLLWYDEGEERNRGNFPPRFSGRQFPNYSSELNVNALELEDSALYLCASSFRDRQNIQYFGAGTRLSVL.